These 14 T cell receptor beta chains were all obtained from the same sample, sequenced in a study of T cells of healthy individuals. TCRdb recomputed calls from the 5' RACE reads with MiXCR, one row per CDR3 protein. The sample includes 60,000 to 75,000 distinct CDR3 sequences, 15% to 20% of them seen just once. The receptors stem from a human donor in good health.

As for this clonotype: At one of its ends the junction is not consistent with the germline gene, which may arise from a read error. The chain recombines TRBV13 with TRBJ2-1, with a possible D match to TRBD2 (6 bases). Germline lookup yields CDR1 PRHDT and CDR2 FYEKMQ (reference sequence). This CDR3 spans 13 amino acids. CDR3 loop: CASSLGLSQEQFF. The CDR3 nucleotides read TGTGCCAGCAGCCTAGGACTATCTCAAGAGCAGTTCTTC. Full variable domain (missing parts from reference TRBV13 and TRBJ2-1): AAGVIQSPRHLIKEKRETATLKCYPIPRHDTVYWYQQGPGQDPQFLISFYEKMQSDKGSIPDRFSAQQFSDYHSELNMSSLELGDSALYFCASSLGLSQEQFFGPGTRLTVL.

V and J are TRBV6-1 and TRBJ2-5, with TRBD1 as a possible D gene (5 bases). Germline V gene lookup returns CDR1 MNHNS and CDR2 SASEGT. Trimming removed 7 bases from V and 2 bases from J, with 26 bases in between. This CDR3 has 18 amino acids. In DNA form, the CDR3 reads TGTGCCAGCACAAGGGGATTTCCGAGGACCGCCCTTCAAGAGACCCAGTACTTC. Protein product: CASTRGFPRTALQETQYF.

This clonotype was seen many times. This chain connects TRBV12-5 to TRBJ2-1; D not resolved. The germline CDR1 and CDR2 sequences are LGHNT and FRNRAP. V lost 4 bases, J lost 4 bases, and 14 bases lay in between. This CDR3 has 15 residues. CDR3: CASGSGRLVYNEQFF. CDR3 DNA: TGTGCTAGTGGTTCCGGCAGGCTAGTATACAATGAGCAGTTCTTC.

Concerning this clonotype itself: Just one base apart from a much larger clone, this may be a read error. CDR3 bases: TGTGCCAGCAGCCAAGGGGACTGGCGACACGAGCAGTACTTC. This encodes CASSQGDWRHEQYF. V and J are TRBV3-1 and TRBJ2-7, with D possibly TRBD2 on 6 matching bases. Germline V gene lookup returns CDR1 LGHDT and CDR2 YNNKEL (reference sequence). V lost 1 base to trimming and J lost 5 bases, with 12 bases between them. This CDR3 has 14 amino acids.

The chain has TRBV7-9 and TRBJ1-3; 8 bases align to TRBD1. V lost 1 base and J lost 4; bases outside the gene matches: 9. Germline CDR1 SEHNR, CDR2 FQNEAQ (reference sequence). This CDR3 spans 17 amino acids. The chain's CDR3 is CASSLGLGQVAGNTIYF. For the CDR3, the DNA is TGTGCCAGCAGCTTAGGACTGGGACAGGTTGCCGGAAACACCATATATTTT.

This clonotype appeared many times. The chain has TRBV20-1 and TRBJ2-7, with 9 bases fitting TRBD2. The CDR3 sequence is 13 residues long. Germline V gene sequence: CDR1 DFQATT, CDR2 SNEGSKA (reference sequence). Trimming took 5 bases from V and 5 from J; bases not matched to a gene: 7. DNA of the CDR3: TGCAGTGCTCTTAGCGGGAGTACCAACGAGCAGTACTTC. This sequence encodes CSALSGSTNEQYF.

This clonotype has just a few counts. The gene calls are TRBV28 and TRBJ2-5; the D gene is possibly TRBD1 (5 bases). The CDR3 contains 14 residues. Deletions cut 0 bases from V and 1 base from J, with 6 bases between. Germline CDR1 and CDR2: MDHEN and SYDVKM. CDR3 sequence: CASSLWTAQETQYF. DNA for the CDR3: TGTGCCAGCAGTTTATGGACAGCCCAAGAGACCCAGTACTTC.

CDR3 sequence reads: CASSLRVSGLSDTQYF. CDR3 coding DNA: TGCGCCAGCAGCTTGAGGGTTTCCGGCCTTTCAGATACGCAGTATTTT. This sequence joins TRBV5-1 and TRBJ2-3; D not certain. The CDR3 has 16 residues. V was shortened by 1 base and J by 4 bases, with 16 bases between the two germline ends. Germline values: CDR1 SGHRS, CDR2 YFSETQ.

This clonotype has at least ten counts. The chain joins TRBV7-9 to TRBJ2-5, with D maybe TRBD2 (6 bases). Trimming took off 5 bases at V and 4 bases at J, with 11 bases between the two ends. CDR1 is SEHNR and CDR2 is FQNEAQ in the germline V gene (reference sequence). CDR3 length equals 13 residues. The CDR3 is CASSPGGGETQYF. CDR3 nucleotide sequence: TGTGCCAGCAGCCCCGGGGGAGGAGAGACCCAGTACTTC.

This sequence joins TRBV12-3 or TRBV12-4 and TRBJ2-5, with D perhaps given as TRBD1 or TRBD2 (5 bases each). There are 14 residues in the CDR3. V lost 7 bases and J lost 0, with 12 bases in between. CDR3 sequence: CASNPWGNQETQYF. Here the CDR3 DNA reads TGTGCCAGCAACCCTTGGGGGAACCAAGAGACCCAGTACTTC.

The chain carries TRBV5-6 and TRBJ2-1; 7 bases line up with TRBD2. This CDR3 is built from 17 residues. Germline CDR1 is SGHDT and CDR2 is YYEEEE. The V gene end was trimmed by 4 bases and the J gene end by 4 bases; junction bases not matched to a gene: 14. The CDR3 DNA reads TGTGCCAGCAGCCCCGTGGGTGGCGGGGGAATTTACAATGAGCAGTTCTTC. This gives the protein CASSPVGGGGIYNEQFF.

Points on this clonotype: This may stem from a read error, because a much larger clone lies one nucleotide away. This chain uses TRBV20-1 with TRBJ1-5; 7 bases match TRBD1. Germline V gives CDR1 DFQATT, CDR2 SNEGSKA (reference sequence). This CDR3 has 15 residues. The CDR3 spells CSASVTGTADQPQRF. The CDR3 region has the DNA TGCAGTGCTAGCGTTACCGGGACAGCGGATCAGCCCCAGCGTTTT.

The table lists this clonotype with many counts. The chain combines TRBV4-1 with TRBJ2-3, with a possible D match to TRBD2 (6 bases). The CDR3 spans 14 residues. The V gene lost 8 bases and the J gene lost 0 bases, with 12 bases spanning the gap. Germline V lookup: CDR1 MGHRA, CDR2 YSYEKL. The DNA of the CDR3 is TGCGCCAGCCAGCGGGCTCCTAGCACAGATACGCAGTATTTT. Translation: CASQRAPSTDTQYF.

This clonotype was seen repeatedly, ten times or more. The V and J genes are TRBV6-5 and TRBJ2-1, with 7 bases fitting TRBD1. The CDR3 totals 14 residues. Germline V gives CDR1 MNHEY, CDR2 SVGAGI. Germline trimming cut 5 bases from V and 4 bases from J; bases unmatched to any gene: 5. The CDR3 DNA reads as TGTGCCAGCAGTCAGGACAGGATTTACAATGAGCAGTTCTTC. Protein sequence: CASSQDRIYNEQFF.